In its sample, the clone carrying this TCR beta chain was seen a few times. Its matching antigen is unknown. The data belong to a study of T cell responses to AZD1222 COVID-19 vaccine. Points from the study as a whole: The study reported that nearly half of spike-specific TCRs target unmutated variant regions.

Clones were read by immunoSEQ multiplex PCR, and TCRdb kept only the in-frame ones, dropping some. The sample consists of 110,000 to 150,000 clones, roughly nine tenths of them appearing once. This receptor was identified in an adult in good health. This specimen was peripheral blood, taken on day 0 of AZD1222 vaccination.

The CDR3 DNA reads TGTGCCAGCAGCCTCGGAGGGGGACTAGCCCTGACAGGGCAGTTCTTC. Translated, it gives CASSLGGGLALTGQFF. The chain is built from TRBV7-6 and TRBJ2-1, with 9 positions matching TRBD2. V lost 5 bases, J lost 12 bases, and 17 bases stayed unmatched. This CDR3 contains 16 residues. CDR1 and CDR2 (germline): SGHVS, FNYEAQ.